This TCR beta chain was recovered during a study of blood T cell repertoires in COVID-19. This clone came up a few times. Profiling relied on immunoSEQ multiplex PCR, and the TCRdb table lists in-frame clones only, not all of them. The table lists tens of thousands of clones, 75% to 90% of them singletons, with over 15% in the top ten. This receptor was taken from a woman older than 75 with acute or convalescent COVID-19. Sequenced sample: peripheral blood.

CDR3 DNA: TGCGCCAGCAGCCAAGATCGCGGTTCCGTGAACACAGATACGCAGTATTTT. Protein sequence: CASSQDRGSVNTDTQYF. The V gene is TRBV4-1, the J gene TRBJ2-3; D gene unclear. Germline V CDR1 and CDR2: MGHRA, YSYEKL. The CDR3 covers 17 residues. Trimming removed 0 bases at V and 2 bases at J, with 15 bases between.